Each of the 18 T cell receptor beta chains below was sequenced from the same sample in a study of blood T cell repertoires in COVID-19. Using immunoSEQ multiplex PCR, the repertoire was profiled, and TCRdb retains in-frame clones only, with some absent. The sample consists of about 270,000 clones, roughly nine tenths of them appearing once. Sequenced sample: peripheral blood. The receptors stem from a woman in her 30s with COVID-19, enrolled during active disease.

CDR3 sequence: CAISQLGIQETQYF. As DNA, the CDR3 is TGTGCCATCAGCCAACTAGGGATCCAAGAGACCCAGTACTTC. The chain has TRBV10-3 and TRBJ2-5, with D possibly being TRBD2 (5 bases). V dropped 6 bases and J dropped 1 base, with 12 bases sitting between them. The germline V gene has CDR1 ENHRY and CDR2 SYGVKD. The CDR3 covers 14 residues.

The CDR3 spells CASSLRLAAQYF. The DNA for the CDR3 is TGTGCCAGCAGCTTACGTCTAGCGGCGCAGTATTTT. The rearrangement joins TRBV5-5 to TRBJ2-3; 7 bases are shared with TRBD2. The CDR3 covers 12 residues. Trimming at V came to 2 bases and at J to 10 bases, leaving 4 bases not matched to a gene. Per germline, CDR1 SGHKS and CDR2 YYEKEE (reference sequence).

CDR3 nucleotides: TGTGCCAGCAGTCTCGGGACAGGGGGAGGCAATCAGCCCCAGCATTTT. This translates into CASSLGTGGGNQPQHF. This chain uses TRBV27 with TRBJ1-5; 11 bases are shared with TRBD1. Trimming at V came to 5 bases and at J to 2 bases, leaving 5 bases not matched to a gene. Germline CDR1 reads MNHEY; CDR2 reads SMNVEV (reference sequence). The CDR3 length is 16 residues.

This chain joins TRBV19 and TRBJ2-2, with D maybe TRBD2 (5 bases). CDR3 length: 12 amino acids. Trimming removed 7 bases from V and 5 bases from J, with 8 bases in between. In germline, CDR1 is LNHDA, CDR2 SQIVND (reference sequence). The CDR3 loop reads CASIRGTGELFF. CDR3 sequence (DNA): TGTGCCAGTATTCGCGGGACCGGGGAGCTGTTTTTT.

The J gene is TRBJ2-7, the V gene TRBV5-4, with D perhaps TRBD1 (5 bases). Trimming took 4 bases from V and 8 from J, leaving 25 bases between them. Germline V gives CDR1 SGHNT, CDR2 YYREEE (reference sequence). The CDR3 is 16 amino acids. The CDR3 DNA reads TGTGCCAGCAGCCACCACGCAACCTCCACAGGTTCTCAGCAGTACTTC. Its translation is CASSHHATSTGSQQYF.

By sample fraction, this clone is medium-sized (0.01 to 0.1%). This chain connects TRBV4-2 to TRBJ1-5, with 8 bases that match TRBD1. The V and J ends lost 4 bases and 4 bases, in that order; junction bases with no gene match: 6. From germline, CDR1 is LGHNA and CDR2 YNFKEQ. The CDR3 extends over 15 amino acids. CDR3 region: CASSLDRAINQPQHF. The CDR3 coding sequence is TGTGCCAGCAGCCTGGACAGGGCGATTAATCAGCCCCAGCATTTT.

The chain carries TRBV4-1 and TRBJ1-2, with D unresolved. CDR1 and CDR2 from the germline V gene are MGHRA and YSYEKL. This CDR3 has 15 residues. V lost 1 base, J lost 3 bases, and 12 bases lay in between. CDR3 DNA sequence: TGCGCCAGCAGCCAAGCCGTGGACTCTTACTATGGCTACACCTTC. It translates to CASSQAVDSYYGYTF.

This clone was counted a single time. This chain uses TRBV28 with TRBJ2-3; 8 bases are shared with TRBD2. The germline V gene has CDR1 MDHEN and CDR2 SYDVKM. V gave up 8 bases and J gave up 1 base; unmatched junction bases: 8. There are 15 residues in the CDR3. The CDR3 spells CASGLAIRGTDTQYF. For the CDR3, the DNA is TGTGCCAGCGGACTAGCAATTAGGGGCACAGATACGCAGTATTTT.

This clone was seen a handful of times. V usage is TRBV5-4 and J usage is TRBJ2-1; TRBD1 agrees at 7 bases. Per the germline V gene, CDR1 is SGHNT and CDR2 is YYREEE (reference sequence). The ends lost 0 bases at V and 0 bases at J; junction bases unmatched: 0. The CDR3 runs to 15 residues. CDR3 DNA: TGTGCCAGCAGCTTGGAGGGGGCCTCCTACAATGAGCAGTTCTTC. Translating it yields CASSLEGASYNEQFF.

The chain has TRBV11-2 and TRBJ2-7, with 9 bases that match TRBD1. Per germline, CDR1 SGHAT and CDR2 FQNNGV. The CDR3 has 16 residues. V lost 5 bases and J lost 1; bases outside the gene matches: 9. The CDR3, as DNA: TGTGCCAGCAGCCCCACTGGGACAGGGATTTCCTACGAGCAGTACTTC. Its translation is CASSPTGTGISYEQYF.

CDR3 in DNA: TGCGCCAGCAGTTCCCTCACCCCCGGGGGGCTTACGACAGATACGCAGTATTTT. Its translation: CASSSLTPGGLTTDTQYF. This rearrangement joins TRBV5-1 to TRBJ2-3; possibly TRBD2 for D (7 bases). The germline V gene has CDR1 SGHRS and CDR2 YFSETQ. The V end was cut by 5 bases, the J end by 3 bases, with 25 bases between. This CDR3 contains 18 residues.

The chain combines TRBV5-1 with TRBJ1-6; the match to TRBD1 covers 7 bases. Germline values: CDR1 SGHRS, CDR2 YFSETQ. The V segment lost 5 bases and the J segment 0 bases; nucleotides outside the gene matches: 5. This CDR3 has 16 residues. The CDR3 spells CASSLKGASYNSPLHF. CDR3 in DNA: TGCGCCAGCAGTTTGAAGGGGGCCTCCTATAATTCACCCCTCCACTTT.

The V gene is TRBV5-4, the J gene TRBJ2-4, with 8 bases aligning to TRBD2. V lost 4 bases and J lost 5; bases outside the gene matches: 5. Germline CDR1 reads SGHNT; CDR2 reads YYREEE (reference sequence). This CDR3 contains 14 residues. The CDR3 bases are TGTGCCAGCAGCCCGGGACTAGGGCAAAACATTCAGTACTTC. Translated, it gives CASSPGLGQNIQYF.

This clone was recorded once. The CDR3 protein is CASSRVGGTQYF. In nucleotides, the CDR3 is TGTGCCAGCAGTCGTGTTGGCGGTACGCAGTATTTT. The gene calls are TRBV7-9 and TRBJ2-3; unclear D gene. CDR1 is SEHNR, CDR2 FQNEAQ, per germline (reference sequence). This CDR3 region has 12 residues. The ends were cut back, 6 bases at V and 8 bases at J, with 12 bases in the middle.

This chain links TRBV6-5 with TRBJ2-5, with 8 bases lining up with TRBD2. The V and J ends lost 6 bases and 2 bases, in that order; junction bases with no gene match: 8. Germline V gene data show CDR1 as MNHEY and CDR2 as SVGAGI. CDR3 length: 15 residues. In DNA, the CDR3 is TGTGCCAGCAGATACCGGGAGGGGCCACAAGAGACCCAGTACTTC. This sequence encodes CASRYREGPQETQYF.

The rearrangement links TRBV7-9 to TRBJ1-4; possible D gene TRBD1, 6 bases. This CDR3 has 13 residues. Germline CDR1 SEHNR, CDR2 FQNEAQ (reference sequence). Trimming pared 6 bases from V and 7 bases from J, leaving 12 bases between. The CDR3: CASSLPRGEKLFF. CDR3 in DNA: TGTGCCAGCAGTCTCCCCAGGGGTGAAAAACTGTTTTTT.

As for this clone: In the same sample, other DNA sequences code for this CDR3. The chain recombines TRBV19 with TRBJ1-5; D unresolved. Per germline, CDR1 LNHDA and CDR2 SQIVND (reference sequence). Trimming removed 2 bases from V and 3 bases from J, with 2 bases in between. CDR3 length equals 12 residues. The CDR3 nucleotides read TGTGCCAGTAGTATACTCAATCAGCCCCAGCATTTT. As protein: CASSILNQPQHF.

This sequence joins TRBV27 and TRBJ1-2; 10 nucleotides align to TRBD1. This CDR3 region has 13 residues. Trimming at V came to 3 bases and at J to 5 bases, leaving 0 bases not matched to a gene. From germline, CDR1 is MNHEY and CDR2 SMNVEV (reference sequence). This chain's CDR3 is CASSLDRGYGYTF. CDR3 nucleotide sequence: TGTGCCAGCAGTTTGGACAGGGGGTATGGCTACACCTTC.